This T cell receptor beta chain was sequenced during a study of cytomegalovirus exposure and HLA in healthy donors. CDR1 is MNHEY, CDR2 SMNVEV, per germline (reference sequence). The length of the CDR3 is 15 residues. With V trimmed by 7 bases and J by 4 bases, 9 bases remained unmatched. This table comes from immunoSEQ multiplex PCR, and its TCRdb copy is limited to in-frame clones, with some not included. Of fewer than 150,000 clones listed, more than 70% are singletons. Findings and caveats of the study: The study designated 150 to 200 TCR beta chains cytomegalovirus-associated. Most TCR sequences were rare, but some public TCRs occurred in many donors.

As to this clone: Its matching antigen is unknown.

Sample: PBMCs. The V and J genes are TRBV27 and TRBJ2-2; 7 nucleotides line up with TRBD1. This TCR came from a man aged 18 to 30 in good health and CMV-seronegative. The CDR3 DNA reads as TGTGCCAGCACCTTGACAGGGTCTGCCACCGGGGAGCTGTTTTTT. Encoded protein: CASTLTGSATGELFF.